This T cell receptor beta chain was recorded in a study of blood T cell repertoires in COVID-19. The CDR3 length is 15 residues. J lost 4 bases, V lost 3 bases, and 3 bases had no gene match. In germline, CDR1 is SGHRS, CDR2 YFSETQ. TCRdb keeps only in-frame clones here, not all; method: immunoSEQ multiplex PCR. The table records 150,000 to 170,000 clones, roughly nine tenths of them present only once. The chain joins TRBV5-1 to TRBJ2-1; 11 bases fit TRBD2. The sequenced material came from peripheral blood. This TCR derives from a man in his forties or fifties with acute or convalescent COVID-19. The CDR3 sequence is CASSSTSGTYNEQFF. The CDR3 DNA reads TGCGCCAGCAGCTCGACTAGCGGGACGTACAATGAGCAGTTCTTC.